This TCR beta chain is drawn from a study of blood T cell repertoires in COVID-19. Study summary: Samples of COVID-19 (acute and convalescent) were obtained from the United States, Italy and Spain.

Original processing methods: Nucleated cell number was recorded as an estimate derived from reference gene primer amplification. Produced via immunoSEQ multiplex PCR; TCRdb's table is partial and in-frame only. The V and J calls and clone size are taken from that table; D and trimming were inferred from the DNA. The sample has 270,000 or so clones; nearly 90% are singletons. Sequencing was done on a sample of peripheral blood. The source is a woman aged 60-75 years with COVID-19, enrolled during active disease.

The CDR3 DNA reads TGTGCCAGCAACCGACAGGGGAACTATGGCTACACCTTC. It codes for CASNRQGNYGYTF. The chain recombines TRBV5-6 with TRBJ1-2, with TRBD1 matching over 8 bases. V shed 6 bases and J 2 bases; nucleotides not matched to a gene: 3. There are 13 residues in the CDR3. CDR1 SGHDT and CDR2 YYEEEE come from the germline V gene.